This T cell receptor beta chain derives from a study of early T cells in non-severe SARS-CoV-2 infection. Study overall: RNA in bulk from unsorted whole blood was sequenced, and chains were unpaired.

This clonotype was observed at least ten times. Antigen unknown. The V gene lost 2 bases and the J gene lost 4 bases, with 15 bases spanning the gap. Germline V CDR1 and CDR2: SGDLS, YYNGEE. This CDR3 spans 15 amino acids. Individual cDNA molecules each received unique molecular identifiers attached to them. TCRdb reprocessed the 5' RACE reads with MiXCR, giving one entry per CDR3 protein. The top ten clones hold roughly 4% of a sample with about 50,000 distinct CDR3 sequences, under 8.5% of them seen once. Study results and limitations: Anti-spike CD8 responses were favored in VDJdb matching, and private and CD4 specificities were missed.

The source is an adult who was a healthcare worker with PCR-confirmed SARS-CoV-2 infection or an uninfected control (not recorded which). V and J are TRBV9 and TRBJ1-2; a weak D match, TRBD1 (5 bases). The sequencing sample was made of whole blood. DNA for the CDR3: TGTGCCAGCAGCGTGGGCCGGGACGGCCTCTATGGCTACACCTTC. Its protein is CASSVGRDGLYGYTF.